Listed here are 17 T cell receptor beta chains from one sample, sequenced in a study of cytomegalovirus exposure and HLA in healthy donors (dated by TCRdb to about 2017). The library relied on the immunoSEQ multiplex PCR assay. For the multiplex PCR, a mixture combining 60 forward primers for TCR Vbeta segments and 13 reverse primers for TCR Jbeta segments was used. What TCRdb holds here is the immuneACCESS table cut down to in-frame rearrangements. Part of the clones is not present; checked against another copy, under half of the missing clones reflect an unresolved V gene, and the others are unexplained. The sample has around 100,000 clones on record, about 9.5% of them singletons. The ten top clones hold 5% to 6.5% of the sample. Sequencing input: PBMCs. The receptor set was obtained from a man aged 40-50 years in good health and CMV-seropositive.

The rearrangement links TRBV29-1 to TRBJ1-1; tentatively, D is TRBD1 (5 bases). Germline loops: CDR1 SQVTM, CDR2 ANQGSEA. This CDR3 region has 12 residues. In DNA, the CDR3 is TGCACTGCCGGGGCGGAGGGATCTGAAGCTTTCTTT. Protein product: CTAGAEGSEAFF.

This chain joins TRBV7-8 and TRBJ2-7; 8 positions match TRBD1. The CDR3 spans 16 residues. Germline V gene lookup returns CDR1 SGHVS and CDR2 FQNEAQ. The ends lost 0 bases at V and 4 bases at J; junction bases unmatched: 8. Written as DNA, the CDR3 is TGTGCCAGCAGCTTAGCCAACAGGGGGAGGAGGTACGAGCAGTACTTC. Its protein product is CASSLANRGRRYEQYF.

This clone was counted between two and nine times. The chain employs TRBV2 and TRBJ2-3, with D hard to call. V dropped 1 base and J dropped 5 bases, with 16 bases sitting between them. The CDR3 length is 16 residues. The V gene's germline CDR1 is SNHLY and CDR2 FYNNEI. The CDR3 region has the DNA TGTGCCAGCAGTGAAGGTCTTCCCGGGTTGGTAGATACGCAGTATTTT. Protein: CASSEGLPGLVDTQYF.

This clone was counted only a few times. The gene calls are TRBV6-6 and TRBJ1-5; 8 bases map to TRBD1. Trimming at V came to 7 bases and at J to 7 bases, leaving 12 bases not matched to a gene. CDR1 MNHNY and CDR2 SVGAGI come from the germline V gene (reference sequence). This CDR3 spans 15 amino acids. CDR3: CASMNPTGAKQPQHF. The CDR3 bases are TGTGCCAGCATGAACCCGACAGGGGCGAAACAGCCCCAGCATTTT.

Only a few counts were recorded for this clone. The chain carries TRBV5-1 and TRBJ2-6, with 8 bases identical to TRBD1. Germline loops: CDR1 SGHRS, CDR2 YFSETQ. The CDR3 consists of 20 residues. Trimming removed 1 base from V and 1 base from J; junction bases left unmatched: 13. Written as DNA, the CDR3 is TGCGCCAGCAGCTTGCAGGGGGCACAAACCCCCCCTTCTGGGGCCAACGTCCTGACTTTC. Protein: CASSLQGAQTPPSGANVLTF. Full variable domain (outside the CDR3, taken from reference TRBV5-1 and TRBJ2-6): KAGVTQTPRYLIKTRGQQVTLSCSPISGHRSVSWYQQTPGQGLQFLFEYFSETQRNKGNFPGRFSGRQFSNSRSEMNVSTLELGDSALYLCASSLQGAQTPPSGANVLTFGAGSRLTVL.

This clone has more than one count but fewer than ten. V usage is TRBV6-5 and J usage is TRBJ1-2; TRBD1 might be the D (6 bases). Germline V lookup: CDR1 MNHEY, CDR2 SVGAGI. V was shortened by 6 bases and J by 4 bases, with 12 bases between the two germline ends. The CDR3 has 13 amino acids. CDR3 sequence (DNA): TGTGCCAGCAGAGAGGGGGATCTCTATGGCTACACCTTC. Its protein is CASREGDLYGYTF.

This clone was found a few times. V is TRBV5-4 and J is TRBJ2-7; possible D gene TRBD1, 6 bases. Germline loops: CDR1 SGHNT, CDR2 YYREEE (reference sequence). This CDR3 is 12 amino acids long. The ends were cut back, 4 bases at V and 7 bases at J, with 12 bases in the middle. CDR3 DNA: TGTGCCAGCAGCGGGGGCGGCGGGGAGCAGTACTTC. It specifies CASSGGGGEQYF.

The V call is TRBV11-2, the J call TRBJ2-7, with a weak D call TRBD1 (6 bases). CDR1 is SGHAT, CDR2 FQNNGV, per germline. Trimming left V 0 bases short and J 2 bases short, with 11 bases between. The CDR3 extends over 15 amino acids. The CDR3 DNA follows: TGTGCCAGCAGCTTAGATCGTGGGGACACCTACGAGCAGTACTTC. Protein sequence: CASSLDRGDTYEQYF.

This clone came up a few times. The V gene is TRBV4-1, the J gene TRBJ2-2; 9 nucleotides line up with TRBD2. CDR3 size: 16 residues. Trimming removed 0 bases from V and 7 bases from J; junction bases left unmatched: 6. The V gene's germline CDR1 is MGHRA and CDR2 YSYEKL. CDR3 bases: TGCGCCAGCAGCCAAGAAATAGCGGGAGCGGGCGGGGAGCTGTTTTTT. Residues: CASSQEIAGAGGELFF.

The rearrangement uses TRBV5-1 and TRBJ2-7; 11 bases are a match to TRBD1. This CDR3 is 15 amino acids long. J gave up 6 bases and V 1 base, and 6 bases lay outside the gene matches. Germline CDR1 SGHRS, CDR2 YFSETQ. CDR3 DNA sequence: TGCGCCAGCAGCTTGATTGGACAGGGGGCTGTCGAGCAGTACTTC. Translation: CASSLIGQGAVEQYF.

This clone came up a few times. The rearrangement joins TRBV6-1 to TRBJ2-7; 7 bases are shared with TRBD1. This CDR3 is built from 15 residues. Germline assignment: CDR1 MNHNS and CDR2 SASEGT. Trimming removed 6 bases from V and 2 bases from J; junction bases left unmatched: 10. The DNA for the CDR3 is TGTGCCAGCAGCGTAACAGGGGCAGGTACCTACGAGCAGTACTTC. It yields the protein CASSVTGAGTYEQYF.

The rearrangement links TRBV5-6 to TRBJ1-4, with 7 nucleotides matching TRBD1. CDR1 and CDR2 from the germline V gene are SGHDT and YYEEEE. The length of the CDR3 is 14 residues. V lost 4 bases to trimming and J lost 8 bases; unmatched junction nucleotides: 8. CDR3 protein: CASSRQGLDEKLFF. The CDR3 DNA reads TGTGCCAGCAGCCGACAGGGACTCGACGAAAAACTGTTTTTT.

CDR3 loop: CASRAGGSRYEQYF. The CDR3 DNA is TGCGCCAGCAGGGCCGGCGGGTCAAGATACGAGCAGTACTTC. The chain combines TRBV5-1 with TRBJ2-7, with a tentative D call TRBD2 (5 bases). Trimming took off 5 bases at V and 4 bases at J, with 16 bases between the two ends. Germline values: CDR1 SGHRS, CDR2 YFSETQ. The CDR3 length is 14 residues.

This clone was recorded a few times. This chain links TRBV20-1 with TRBJ2-3, with D maybe TRBD1 (5 bases). Trimming removed 6 bases at V and 8 bases at J, with 12 bases between. The CDR3 loop spans 11 amino acids. CDR1 is DFQATT and CDR2 is SNEGSKA in the germline V gene (reference sequence). The CDR3 sequence: CSAQGEITQYF. DNA for the CDR3: TGCAGTGCGCAGGGTGAGATTACGCAGTATTTT.

The V and J genes are TRBV5-6 and TRBJ2-7; possibly TRBD2 for D (6 bases). Germline CDR1 reads SGHDT; CDR2 reads YYEEEE. The CDR3 totals 14 residues. V was trimmed by 4 bases and J by 4 bases, leaving 15 bases between them. CDR3 coding DNA: TGTGCCAGCAGCCCAACGCGGGGTCTATACGAGCAGTACTTC. This translates into CASSPTRGLYEQYF.

This clone showed up just a few times. The genes are TRBV9 and TRBJ2-2; D remains ambiguous. Germline CDR1 and CDR2: SGDLS and YYNGEE. CDR3 length: 14 residues. The germline V and J ends were trimmed by 2 bases and 1 base, with 6 bases remaining between them. For the CDR3, the DNA is TGTGCCAGCAGCGTGCTAGTGAACACCGGGGAGCTGTTTTTT. Residues: CASSVLVNTGELFF.

This chain uses TRBV19 with TRBJ1-5; possibly TRBD1 for D (6 bases). The CDR3 has 15 amino acids. V gave up 5 bases and J gave up 7 bases, with 18 bases separating them. CDR1 and CDR2 from the germline V gene are LNHDA and SQIVND (reference sequence). The CDR3 here is CASSPRVGGDQPQHF. The DNA of the CDR3 is TGTGCCAGTAGTCCCCGGGTAGGGGGGGACCAGCCCCAGCATTTT.